This TCR beta chain came from a study of T cells after yellow fever vaccination (dated by TCRdb to about 2019). About the study as a whole: The SMART-Seq v4 Ultra Low Input RNA kit was used to prepare libraries from fractions with low cell numbers. To track T-cell clones before and after primary and booster YFV17D yellow fever vaccination, bulk TCR alpha and beta repertoires were sequenced longitudinally. Blood was collected at multiple timepoints before and after primary and secondary immunization, and bulk PBMC replicates and cell subsets were isolated. The cohort comprised two healthy male donors, one aged 18 to 30 and one aged 30 to 40 years. Results the study describes overall, beyond this receptor: Because abundant contaminating clonotypes from the bulk population could be contained in FACS-sorted repertoires, computational filtering was required. Only a couple of donors were included in the study, so the extent to which the findings can be generalized is limited. Most clones expanded after primary vaccination (almost 97% of CD4 and 70% to 90% of CD8) were re-detected after the booster, suggesting that broad memory maintenance occurred. A small share of clonotypes was detected in both CD4 and CD8 compartments, with the overlap likely arising from convergent recombination. The secondary T-cell response was weaker than the primary response but faster, peaking on day 5 instead of day 15.

Per the publication, the treatment or condition label means: live attenuated yellow fever vaccine strain. At every blood-draw timepoint, two biological replicates of bulk PBMCs were collected. A standard Ficoll-Paque protocol was used to isolate PBMCs from peripheral blood. TriZol was used to extract RNA from bulk PBMCs, from CD4 and CD8 fractions, and from dextramer-positive and dextramer-negative fractions. Synthesis of TCR cDNA relied on 5'RACE template switching, a step that introduced a universal primer site along with unique molecular identifiers. Priming of cDNA synthesis was performed from both the TCR alpha and TCR beta constant segments. Two PCR steps were used to amplify libraries, with sample barcodes and sequencing adapters being added in the second step. Libraries were sequenced on Illumina HiSeq 2500 (2x100 bp) or NovaSeq (2x150 bp). On the study's bioinformatics: MIGEC was used to demultiplex reads and collapse the reads into UMI consensus sequences, and MiXCR was used for V(D)J alignment. Using edgeR on replicate PBMC samples, clonotypes were called vaccine-responding if FDR was below 0.01 and the log2 fold change was above 5 up to day 15. CD4 or CD8 identity was assigned to each bulk clonotype according to whether the clonotype was present at higher abundance in the sequenced CD4 repertoire or the sequenced CD8 repertoire. The public sequencing data were trimmed at Q25 with fastp and processed into clonotypes with MiXCR by TCRdb, which kept only in-frame beta chains. Each entry is one CDR3 protein sequence, shown with its most common DNA and genes. The V and J calls were not made by the authors but by TCRdb's processing. This sample holds almost 600,000 distinct CDR3 sequences; approximately 12% were observed only once. Over 12% of the sample belongs to the ten largest clones.

V lost 1 base and J lost 1 base; the stretch between them is 13 bases long. The germline V gene (reference sequence) sets CDR1 to LGHDT and CDR2 to YNNKEL. The CDR3 runs 16 amino acids, cysteine and phenylalanine included. CDR3 DNA only is kept here, 48 bases in frame from base 1. On this clonotype: Its recognized antigen is unknown. The record has no base qualities; no much larger clone is one base away.

The sequence was obtained from a man in his thirties or forties who received the YFV17D yellow fever vaccine. The rearranged chain carries TRBV3-1 and TRBJ2-5; the D gene cannot be resolved reliably. The sample here was PBMCs, taken on the day of the yellow fever booster vaccination. The CDR3 region: CASSQGVGFSQETQYF. In nucleotide form, the sequence is TGTGCCAGCAGCCAAGGGGTGGGATTTAGCCAAGAGACCCAGTACTTC.